This TCR beta chain originates from a study of blood T cell repertoires in COVID-19 (dated by TCRdb to 2020 to 2022). Looking at the study overall: The collaborator samples originated in the United States, Italy and Spain and spanned the acute and convalescent phases of COVID-19. The samples were drawn from the first 160 participants of the ongoing ImmuneRACE study and from about 1,200 subjects provided by 6 global collaborators. Where available, HLA class I and class II types were taken from metadata supplied by the sample provider and were not determined by assay-based typing. Nearly every sample came with metadata listing a de-identified subject ID, COVID-19 status, age in years and sex. The material from the prospective study consisted of cDNA or gDNA derived from T cells, B-cell-depleted T cells, or PBMCs. Deeply sampled blood TCRbeta repertoires from subjects exposed to, actively infected with, or recovered from COVID-19 were included in the dataset. The repertoires were released in a freely available public database meant as a resource for research on the immune response to SARS-CoV-2. The investigation overall reported the following: The quantity of clinical and demographic metadata differed by source and by participant and was supplied without curation.

Each collaborating institution followed its own protocols to collect whole blood in K2EDTA tubes. Collaborator samples were shipped for TCRbeta analysis as frozen whole blood, isolated PBMCs, or DNA extracted from either sample type. TCRbeta CDR3 regions were amplified from genomic DNA using the immunoSEQ Assay, a bias-controlled multiplex PCR. In the original analysis: Nucleated cell counts per sample were estimated from amplification of reference gene primers within the assay. To quantify the absolute abundance of each unique TCRbeta CDR3 rearrangement, sequence reads were collapsed and filtered. For each sample, productive Simpson clonality was calculated by taking the square root of Simpson's diversity index across productive rearrangements. Sourced from immuneACCESS, this table was stored by TCRdb with only in-frame sequences that have V and J called. A share of the clones is absent; for the studies checked, an unresolved V gene accounts for under half, and the remainder has no known explanation. V and J calls and clone size are given by that table; D and trimming were obtained from the DNA. This sample comprises 81,000 or so clones, about 91% of them detected only once. Approximately 12% of the sample is in the top ten clones.

Counted from cysteine to phenylalanine, this CDR3 has 14 amino acids. The entry retains the CDR3 DNA only, 42 bases that are in frame from base 1. The germline ends are 9 bases apart after V is trimmed by 1 base and J by 2 bases. CDR1 SGHNT and CDR2 YENEEA were looked up in the germline V gene. A remark on this clone: It has no known antigen specificity. Nothing much larger sits one base from this clone, and base qualities are not available.

The TCR comes from a man aged 65 to 79 with active or convalescent COVID-19. Here the chain combines TRBV11-3 and TRBJ2-7; tentative D gene TRBD2, with 5 bases matching. The sample consisted of peripheral blood. The encoded CDR3 is CASSLGLRAYEQYF. The DNA sequence is TGTGCCAGCAGCTTAGGGCTGAGGGCCTACGAGCAGTACTTC.